The subject of this entry is one T cell receptor (beta chain). The sample originates from a study of blood T cell repertoires in COVID-19. The overall study: The United States, Italy and Spain supplied acute and convalescent COVID-19 samples. Sources were T cells, B-cell-depleted T cells, or PBMCs; the material itself was cDNA or gDNA.

Germline V CDR1 and CDR2: WSHSY, SAAADI. This CDR3 has 14 residues. V was clipped by 6 bases and J by 6 bases, with 15 bases between them. Per the original methods: Reference gene primer amplification in the assay estimated nucleated cell counts. Measured with immunoSEQ multiplex PCR; TCRdb has only the in-frame clones, and not every one. V and J calls and clone size are copied from that table; D and trimming were computed from the DNA. This repertoire shows under 150,000 clones, about four fifths found once; its top ten account for 10% to 15%. The gene calls are TRBV10-2 and TRBJ2-1; possibly TRBD2 for D (5 bases). The specimen sequenced was peripheral blood. The sequence came from a man at least 80 years old with acute or convalescent COVID-19. CDR3 sequence reads: CASSTSSSSNEQFF. For the CDR3, the DNA is TGCGCCAGCAGCACTAGTTCGTCGAGCAATGAGCAGTTCTTC.